The 3 T cell receptor beta chains below all came from one sample that was sequenced in a study of shared clonotypes between healthy human individuals (dated by TCRdb to the early 2020s). For the CD8 naive samples, CD45RO-negative cells were positively selected for CCR7, yielding a CD45RA+CCR7+ population from which TemRA cells were excluded. Receptor libraries were prepared by the immunoSEQ multiplex PCR assay. Entries here come from immuneACCESS through TCRdb and include only in-frame sequences with V and J called. Some clones fail to appear in such tables; in the studies checked, an unresolved V gene covers under half of the shortfall, and the cause of the remainder is unknown. The sample table lists 2 million or so clones, about 95% of them with a count of one. The biggest ten clones account for 0.85% to 1.2% of the sample. The sample taken for sequencing was naive CD8+ T cells sorted from blood. The sample's cell subset or site label is to be understood as: CD45RA+CCR7+. The source is a man aged 18 to 30 in good health.

The genes are TRBV6-5 and TRBJ2-5; 8 positions match TRBD1. The CDR3 is 14 residues long. Per germline, CDR1 MNHEY and CDR2 SVGAGI. V shed 4 bases and J 7 bases; nucleotides not matched to a gene: 8. The CDR3 nucleotides are TGTGCCAGCAGTTCCCCAGGGGGCGAAGGGACCCAGTACTTC. Amino acids: CASSSPGGEGTQYF.

The chain uses TRBV28 and TRBJ2-3; weak D call: TRBD2 (6 bases). The CDR3 contains 14 residues. The germline CDR1 and CDR2 sequences are MDHEN and SYDVKM. V lost 3 bases and J 6 bases, leaving 13 bases between the germline ends. CDR3 in amino acids: CASSLLYGGDTQYF. The DNA of the CDR3 is TGTGCCAGCAGTTTGTTATACGGGGGTGATACGCAGTATTTT.

The chain carries TRBV4-3 and TRBJ1-6; D is ambiguous. Trimming removed 2 bases from V and 8 bases from J, with 10 bases in between. This CDR3 contains 14 residues. CDR1 and CDR2 from the germline V gene are LGHNA and YSLEER. The CDR3 bases are TGCGCCAGCAGCCAAACGAGGGTAGATTCACCCCTCCACTTT. Its protein product is CASSQTRVDSPLHF.